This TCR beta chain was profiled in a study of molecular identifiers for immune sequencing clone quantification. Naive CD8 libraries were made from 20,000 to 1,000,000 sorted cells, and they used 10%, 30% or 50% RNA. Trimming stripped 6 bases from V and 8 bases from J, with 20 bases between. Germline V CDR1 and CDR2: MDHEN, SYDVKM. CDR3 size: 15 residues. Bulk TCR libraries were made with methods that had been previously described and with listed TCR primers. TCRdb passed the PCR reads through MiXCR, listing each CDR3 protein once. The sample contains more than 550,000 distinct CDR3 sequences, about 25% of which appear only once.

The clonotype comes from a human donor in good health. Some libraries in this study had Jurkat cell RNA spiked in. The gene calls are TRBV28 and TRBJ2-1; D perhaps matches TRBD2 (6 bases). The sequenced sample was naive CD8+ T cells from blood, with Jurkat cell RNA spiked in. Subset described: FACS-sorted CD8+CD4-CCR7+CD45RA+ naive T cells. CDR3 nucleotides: TGTGCCAGCAGGGGCCTTGGGGGTGGAGGGGATGAGCAGTTCTTC. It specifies CASRGLGGGGDEQFF.